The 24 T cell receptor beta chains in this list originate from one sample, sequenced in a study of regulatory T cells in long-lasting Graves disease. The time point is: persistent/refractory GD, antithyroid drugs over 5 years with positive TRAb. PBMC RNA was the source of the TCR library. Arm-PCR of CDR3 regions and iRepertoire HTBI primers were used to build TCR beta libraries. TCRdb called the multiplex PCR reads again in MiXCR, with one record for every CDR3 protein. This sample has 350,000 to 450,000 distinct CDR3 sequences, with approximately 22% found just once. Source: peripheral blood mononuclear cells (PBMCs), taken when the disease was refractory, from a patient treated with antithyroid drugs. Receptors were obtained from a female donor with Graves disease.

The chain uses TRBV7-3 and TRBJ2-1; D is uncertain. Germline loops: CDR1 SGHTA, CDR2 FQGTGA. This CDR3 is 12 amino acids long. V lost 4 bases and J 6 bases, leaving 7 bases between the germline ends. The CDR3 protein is CASSSVGNEQFF. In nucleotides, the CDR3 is TGTGCCAGCAGCTCGGTGGGCAATGAGCAGTTCTTC.

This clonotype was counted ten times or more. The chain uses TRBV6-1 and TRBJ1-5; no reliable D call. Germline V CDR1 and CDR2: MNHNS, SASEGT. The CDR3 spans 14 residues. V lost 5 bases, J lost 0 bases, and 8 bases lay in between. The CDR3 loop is CASSPEFSNQPQHF. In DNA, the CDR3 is TGTGCCAGCAGTCCGGAGTTTAGCAATCAGCCCCAGCATTTT.

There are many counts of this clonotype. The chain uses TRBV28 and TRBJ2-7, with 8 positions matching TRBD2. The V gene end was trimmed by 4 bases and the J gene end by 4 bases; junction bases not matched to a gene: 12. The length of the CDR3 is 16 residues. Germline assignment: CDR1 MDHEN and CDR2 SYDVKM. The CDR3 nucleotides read TGTGCCAGCAGTTCCTCCGAACTAGCGGTAGTTTACGAGCAGTACTTC. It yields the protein CASSSSELAVVYEQYF. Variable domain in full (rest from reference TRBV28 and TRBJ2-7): DVKVTQSSRYLVKRTGEKVFLECVQDMDHENMFWYRQDPGLGLRLIYFSYDVKMKEKGDIPEGYSVSREKKERFSLILESASTNQTSMYLCASSSSELAVVYEQYFGPGTRLTVT.

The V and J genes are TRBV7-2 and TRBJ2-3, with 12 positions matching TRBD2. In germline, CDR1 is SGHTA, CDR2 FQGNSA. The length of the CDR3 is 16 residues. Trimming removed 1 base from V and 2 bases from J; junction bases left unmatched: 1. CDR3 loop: CASSLGTSGTTDTQYF. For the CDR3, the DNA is TGTGCCAGCAGCTTAGGGACTAGCGGGACCACAGATACGCAGTATTTT.

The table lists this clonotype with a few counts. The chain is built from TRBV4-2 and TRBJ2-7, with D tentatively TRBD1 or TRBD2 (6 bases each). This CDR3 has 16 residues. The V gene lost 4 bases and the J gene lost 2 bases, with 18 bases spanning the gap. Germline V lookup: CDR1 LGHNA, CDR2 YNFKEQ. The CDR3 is CASSLQSGDTTYEQYF. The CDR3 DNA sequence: TGTGCCAGCAGCCTCCAATCGGGGGACACCACCTACGAGCAGTACTTC.

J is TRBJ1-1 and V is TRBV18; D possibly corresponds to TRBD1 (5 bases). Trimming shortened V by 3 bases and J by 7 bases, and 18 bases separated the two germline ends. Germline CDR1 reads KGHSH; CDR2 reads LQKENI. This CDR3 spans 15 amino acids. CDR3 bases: TGTGCCAGCTCACCTACTACCGGGACCCAAATTGAAGCTTTCTTT. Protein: CASSPTTGTQIEAFF.

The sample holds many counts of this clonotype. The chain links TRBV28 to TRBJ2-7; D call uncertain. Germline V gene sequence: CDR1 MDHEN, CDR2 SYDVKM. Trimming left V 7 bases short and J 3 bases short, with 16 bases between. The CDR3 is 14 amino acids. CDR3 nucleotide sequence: TGTGCCAGCAAATTAAGTGACACCAGCTACGAGCAGTACTTC. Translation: CASKLSDTSYEQYF.

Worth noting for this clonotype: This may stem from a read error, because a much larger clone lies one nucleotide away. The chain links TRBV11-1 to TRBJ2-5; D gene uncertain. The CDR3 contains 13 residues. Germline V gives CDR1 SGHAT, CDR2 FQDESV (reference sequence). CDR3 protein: CASSLASAETQCF. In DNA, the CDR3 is TGTGCCAGCAGCTTGGCGAGCGCGGAGACCCAGTGCTTC.

As DNA, the CDR3 is TGTGCCAGCAGCCCAAGTGGAGGGGGCCGCTACGAGCAGTACTTC. The encoded protein is CASSPSGGGRYEQYF. This chain links TRBV9 with TRBJ2-7, with D maybe TRBD1 (7 bases). This CDR3 has 15 residues. Trimming removed 4 bases at V and 3 bases at J, with 17 bases between. The V gene's germline CDR1 is SGDLS and CDR2 YYNGEE.

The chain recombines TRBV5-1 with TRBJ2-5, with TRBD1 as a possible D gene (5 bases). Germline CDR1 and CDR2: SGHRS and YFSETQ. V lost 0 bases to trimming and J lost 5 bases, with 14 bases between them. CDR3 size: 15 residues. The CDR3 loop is CASSLGSDRRETQYF. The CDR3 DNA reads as TGCGCCAGCAGCTTGGGCTCCGACAGACGGGAGACCCAGTACTTC.

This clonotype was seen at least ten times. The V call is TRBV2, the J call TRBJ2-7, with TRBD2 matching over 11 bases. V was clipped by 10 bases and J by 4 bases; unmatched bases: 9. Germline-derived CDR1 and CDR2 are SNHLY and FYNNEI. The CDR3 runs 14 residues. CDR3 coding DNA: TGTGCCACATTTACTAGCGGGAGTCTTTACGAGCAGTACTTC. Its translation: CATFTSGSLYEQYF.

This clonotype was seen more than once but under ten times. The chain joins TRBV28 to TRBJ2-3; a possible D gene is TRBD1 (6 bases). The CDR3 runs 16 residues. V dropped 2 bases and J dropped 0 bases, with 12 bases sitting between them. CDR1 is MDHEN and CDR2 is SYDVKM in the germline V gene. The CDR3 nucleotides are TGTGCCAGCAGTTTAGTGTCGACAGGCAGCACAGATACGCAGTATTTT. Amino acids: CASSLVSTGSTDTQYF.

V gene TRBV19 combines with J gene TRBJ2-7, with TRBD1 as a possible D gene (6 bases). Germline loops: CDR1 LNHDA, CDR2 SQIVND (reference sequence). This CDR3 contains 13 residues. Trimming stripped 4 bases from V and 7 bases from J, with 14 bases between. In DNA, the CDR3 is TGTGCCAGTAGTACACTCGGACAGCCGGAGCAGTACTTC. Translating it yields CASSTLGQPEQYF.

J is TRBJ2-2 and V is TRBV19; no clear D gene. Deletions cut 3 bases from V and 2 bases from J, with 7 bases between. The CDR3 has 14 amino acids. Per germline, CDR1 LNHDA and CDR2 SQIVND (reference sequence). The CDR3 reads CASSMSPNTGELFF. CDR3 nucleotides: TGTGCCAGTAGTATGAGCCCTAACACCGGGGAGCTGTTTTTT.

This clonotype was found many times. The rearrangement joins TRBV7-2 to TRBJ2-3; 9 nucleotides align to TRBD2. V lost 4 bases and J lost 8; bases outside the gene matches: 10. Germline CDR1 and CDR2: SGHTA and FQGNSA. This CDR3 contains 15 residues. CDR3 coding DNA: TGTGCCAGCAGCTCACTAGCGGGCGCGACCCTTACGCAGTATTTT. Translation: CASSSLAGATLTQYF.

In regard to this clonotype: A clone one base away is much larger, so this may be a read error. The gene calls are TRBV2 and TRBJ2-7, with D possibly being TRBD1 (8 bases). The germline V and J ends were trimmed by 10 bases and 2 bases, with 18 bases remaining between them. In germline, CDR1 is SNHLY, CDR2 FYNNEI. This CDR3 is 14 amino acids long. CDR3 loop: CANRGGSTPYEQYF. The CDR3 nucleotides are TGTGCCAACAGGGGGGGCTCCACTCCCTACGAGCAGTACTTC. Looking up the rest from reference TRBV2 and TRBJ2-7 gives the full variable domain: EPEVTQTPSHQVTQMGQEVILRCVPISNHLYFYWYRQILGQKVEFLVSFYNNEISEKSEIFDDQFSVERPDGSNFTLKIRSTKLEDSAMYFCANRGGSTPYEQYFGPGTRLTVT.

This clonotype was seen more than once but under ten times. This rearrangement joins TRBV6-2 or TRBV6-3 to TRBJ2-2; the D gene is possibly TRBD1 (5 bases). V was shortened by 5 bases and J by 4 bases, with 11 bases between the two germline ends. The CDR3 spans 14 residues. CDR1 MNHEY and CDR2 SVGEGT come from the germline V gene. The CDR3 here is CASSAGFFTGELFF. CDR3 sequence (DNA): TGTGCCAGCAGTGCAGGGTTTTTCACCGGGGAGCTGTTTTTT.

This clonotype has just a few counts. The CDR3 loop is CASSLWAGGETQYF. In DNA form, the CDR3 reads TGTGCCAGCAGTTTATGGGCAGGGGGGGAGACCCAGTACTTC. J is TRBJ2-5 and V is TRBV12-3 or TRBV12-4, with a tentative D call TRBD1 (7 bases). The CDR3 totals 14 residues. Trimming took off 2 bases at V and 5 bases at J, with 12 bases between the two ends.

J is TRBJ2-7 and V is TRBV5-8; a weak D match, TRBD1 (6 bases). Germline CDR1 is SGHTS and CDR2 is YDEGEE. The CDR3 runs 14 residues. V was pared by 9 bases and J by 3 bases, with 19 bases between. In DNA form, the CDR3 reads TGTGCCACAGCAGTTTCACAGGGAAGCTACGAGCAGTACTTC. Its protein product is CATAVSQGSYEQYF.

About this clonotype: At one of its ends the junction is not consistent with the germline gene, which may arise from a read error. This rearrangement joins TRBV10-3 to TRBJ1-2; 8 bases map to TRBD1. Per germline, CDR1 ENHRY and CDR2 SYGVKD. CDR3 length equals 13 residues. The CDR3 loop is CATSGQGFYDYTF. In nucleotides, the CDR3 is TGTGCCACCTCCGGACAGGGATTCTATGACTACACCTTC.

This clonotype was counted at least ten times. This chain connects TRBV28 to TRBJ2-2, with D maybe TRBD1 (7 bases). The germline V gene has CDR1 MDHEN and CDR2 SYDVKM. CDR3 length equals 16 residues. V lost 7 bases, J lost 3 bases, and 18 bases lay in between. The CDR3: CASTRSGGKDTGELFF. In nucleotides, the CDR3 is TGTGCCAGCACCAGATCAGGGGGGAAGGACACCGGGGAGCTGTTTTTT. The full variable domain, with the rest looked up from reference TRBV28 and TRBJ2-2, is DVKVTQSSRYLVKRTGEKVFLECVQDMDHENMFWYRQDPGLGLRLIYFSYDVKMKEKGDIPEGYSVSREKKERFSLILESASTNQTSMYLCASTRSGGKDTGELFFGEGSRLTVL.

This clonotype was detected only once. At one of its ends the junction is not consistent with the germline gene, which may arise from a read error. CDR3 in amino acids: CACSPGQGGYEQYF. The CDR3 region has the DNA TGTGCCTGCAGTCCCGGACAGGGCGGCTACGAGCAGTACTTC. The V gene is TRBV6-5, the J gene TRBJ2-7; 8 bases agree with TRBD1. Germline CDR1 is MNHEY and CDR2 is SVGAGI. This CDR3 comprises 14 residues.

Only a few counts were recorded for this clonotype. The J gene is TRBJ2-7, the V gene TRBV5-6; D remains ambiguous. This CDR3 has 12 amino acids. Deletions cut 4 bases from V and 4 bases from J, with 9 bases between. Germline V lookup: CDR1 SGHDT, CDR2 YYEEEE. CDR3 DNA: TGTGCCAGCAGCCTGGAGCGATACGAGCAGTACTTC. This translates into CASSLERYEQYF. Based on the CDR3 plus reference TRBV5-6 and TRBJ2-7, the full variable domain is DAGVTQSPTHLIKTRGQQVTLRCSPKSGHDTVSWYQQALGQGPQFIFQYYEEEERQRGNFPDRFSGHQFPNYSSELNVNALLLGDSALYLCASSLERYEQYFGPGTRLTVT.

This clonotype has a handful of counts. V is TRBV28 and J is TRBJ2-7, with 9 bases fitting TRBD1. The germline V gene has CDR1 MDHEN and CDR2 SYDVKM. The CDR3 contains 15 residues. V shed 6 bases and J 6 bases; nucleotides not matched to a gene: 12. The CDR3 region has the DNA TGTGCCAGCAGCTATGACAGGGGGGGACACGGCGAGCAGTACTTC. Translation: CASSYDRGGHGEQYF.